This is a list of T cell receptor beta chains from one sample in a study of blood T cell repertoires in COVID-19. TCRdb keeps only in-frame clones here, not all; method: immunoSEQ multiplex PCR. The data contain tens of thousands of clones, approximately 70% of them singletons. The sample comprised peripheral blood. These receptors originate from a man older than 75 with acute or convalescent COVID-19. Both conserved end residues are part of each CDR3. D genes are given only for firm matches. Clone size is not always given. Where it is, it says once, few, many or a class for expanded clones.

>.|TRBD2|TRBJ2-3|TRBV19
TGTGCCAGTAGCCGGGGACTAGCGGGAGGGCCCACAGATACGCAGTATTTT
CASSRGLAGGPTDTQYF
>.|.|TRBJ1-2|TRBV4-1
TGCGCCAGCAGCCAAGAGGGCACAGGGTCGTATGGCTACACCTTC
CASSQEGTGSYGYTF
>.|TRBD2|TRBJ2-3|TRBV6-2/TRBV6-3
TGTGCCAGCAGCCCCCAGACTAGCAGGGGCACAGATACGCAGTATTTT
CASSPQTSRGTDTQYF
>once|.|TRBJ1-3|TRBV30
TGTGCCTGCTCCCCCCGGCGACAGTCCTCTGGAAACACCATATATTTT
CACSPRRQSSGNTIYF
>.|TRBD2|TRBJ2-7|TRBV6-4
TGTGCCAGCAGTGACCCGGGGACTAGCGGGAGGGCCGCCTACGAGCAGTACTTC
CASSDPGTSGRAAYEQYF
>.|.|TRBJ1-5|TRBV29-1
TGCAGCGTTGCTCAGGGAGGGAATCAGCCCCAGCATTTT
CSVAQGGNQPQHF
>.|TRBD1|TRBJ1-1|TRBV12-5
TGTGCTAGTGGTTGGGGGACAGTTAACACTGAAGCTTTCTTT
CASGWGTVNTEAFF
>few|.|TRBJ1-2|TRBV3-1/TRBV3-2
TGTGCCAGCAGCCCCGGGGGGCCGAACTATGGCTACACCTTC
CASSPGGPNYGYTF
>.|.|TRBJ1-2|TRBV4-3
TGCGCCAGCAGCCAAGAGTCCAGGGCTATATTGGGCGGCTACACCTTC
CASSQESRAILGGYTF
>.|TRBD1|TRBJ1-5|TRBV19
TGTGCCAGCAGTAGGGGGGGACAGGGTGGGAATCAGCCCCAGCATTTT
CASSRGGQGGNQPQHF
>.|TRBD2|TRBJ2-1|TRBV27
TGTGCCAGCAGTTTAAAGGCGACGGCGGGGGGGCAGTTCTTC
CASSLKATAGGQFF
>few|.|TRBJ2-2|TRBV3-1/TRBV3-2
TGTGCCAGCAGCCAAGCCCGGGCCGGGGAGCTGTTTTTT
CASSQARAGELFF
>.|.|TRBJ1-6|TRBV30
TGTGCCTGGAGTGTAAGGGGGACGGCTTATAATTCACCCCTCCACTTT
CAWSVRGTAYNSPLHF
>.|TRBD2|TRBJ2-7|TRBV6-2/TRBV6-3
TGTGCCAGCAGTTACTCGGGCGGGAGGGTTCGCGGCGAGCAGTACTTC
CASSYSGGRVRGEQYF